The clone carrying this TCR beta chain was recorded at least ten times. Its antigen is still unknown. V shed 5 bases, J shed 6 bases, and the junction held 25 bases outside the gene matches. Per the germline V gene, CDR1 is MDHEN and CDR2 is SYDVKM. This CDR3 is built from 21 residues. These data belong to a study of molecular identifiers for immune sequencing clone quantification. For bulk TCR libraries, previously described methods and listed TCR primers were used. TCRdb reanalysed the PCR reads using MiXCR and keeps one entry per CDR3 protein. The sample lists about 500,000 distinct CDR3 sequences; about a fifth were seen once. Points from the study as a whole: Investigators reportedly could detect spiked Jurkat TCR RNA from one cell among 950,000 or so naive cells.

Naive CD8 libraries were made from about 19,000 to 1,100,000 sorted cells, and they used 10%, 30% or 50% RNA. CD8+CD4-CCR7+CD45RA+ sorting gave the naive CD8 T cells. The clonotype originates from a human donor in good health. Some libraries in this study had Jurkat cell RNA spiked in. Source material: naive CD8+ T cells from blood, with Jurkat cell RNA spiked in. Stated subset: FACS-sorted CD8+CD4-CCR7+CD45RA+ naive T cells. V usage is TRBV28 and J usage is TRBJ2-3; 11 nucleotides match TRBD2. CDR3 DNA sequence: TGTGCCAGCAGTAGCAGGGCGCTAGGACGACTAGCGGGAAGCAACGGCGATACGCAGTATTTT. It translates to CASSSRALGRLAGSNGDTQYF.